This TCR beta chain was retrieved from a study of T cell changes during pregnancy in multiple sclerosis. The CDR3 loop spans 18 amino acids. J lost 4 bases, V lost 0 bases, and 11 bases had no gene match. Germline loops: CDR1 MGHRA, CDR2 YSYEKL. The table came from immunoSEQ multiplex PCR; TCRdb's copy has only in-frame clones and leaves some out. Altogether 70,000 to 80,000 clones are present, just under 95% being singletons, with the ten largest covering 3.7%. The genes are TRBV4-1 and TRBJ2-7; 11 bases agree with TRBD2. The TCR was taken from a female donor in good health, enrolled as a control in a pregnancy study. The sequencing used peripheral blood, collected after pregnancy. The CDR3 loop reads CASSQDSHLTSGVYEQYF. In DNA form, the CDR3 reads TGCGCCAGCAGCCAAGATTCCCACTTGACTAGCGGGGTTTACGAGCAGTACTTC.